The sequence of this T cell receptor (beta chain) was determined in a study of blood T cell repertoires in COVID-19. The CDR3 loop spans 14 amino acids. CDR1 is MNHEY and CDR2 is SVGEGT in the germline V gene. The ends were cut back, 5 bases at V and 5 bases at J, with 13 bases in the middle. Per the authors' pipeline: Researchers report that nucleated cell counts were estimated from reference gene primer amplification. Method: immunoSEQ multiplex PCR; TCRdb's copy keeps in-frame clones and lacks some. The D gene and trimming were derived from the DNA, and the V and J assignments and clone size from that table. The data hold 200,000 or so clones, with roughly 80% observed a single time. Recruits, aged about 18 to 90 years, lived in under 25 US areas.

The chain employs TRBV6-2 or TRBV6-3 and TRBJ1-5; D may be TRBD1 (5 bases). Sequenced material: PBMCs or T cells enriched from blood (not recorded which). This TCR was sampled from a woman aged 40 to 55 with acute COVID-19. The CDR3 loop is CASSTRWGDQPQHF. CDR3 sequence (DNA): TGTGCCAGCAGTACCCGGTGGGGGGATCAGCCCCAGCATTTT.